This T cell receptor (beta chain) emerged from a study of T-cell memory formation after mild COVID-19. UMIs and sample barcodes were carried by the TCR alpha and TCR beta cDNA libraries that 5'RACE produced using constant-segment primers. TCRdb reanalysed the 5' RACE reads using MiXCR and keeps one entry per CDR3 protein. Of hundreds of thousands of distinct CDR3 sequences in the sample, about 18% were seen once. The length of the CDR3 is 13 residues. Germline V gene lookup returns CDR1 MNHNS and CDR2 SASEGT. Between the trimmed V and J ends, which lost 6 bases and 3 bases, there was a span of 12 bases. This clonotype has only a few counts. No antigen is known for it. Study-wide results and caveats: CD4+ bias marked clones expanding day 15 to 37, unlike balanced contracting clones. Contracting clones localized mainly to CM and EM when CD4+ and mainly to EMRA when CD8+.

This chain connects TRBV6-1 to TRBJ2-7; weak D call: TRBD2 (6 bases). The source material was PBMCs or a T cell subset sorted from them (not recorded which). This clonotype originated in an adult woman who had mild COVID-19 (a few samples of this study predate the infection). Cell type and time point are not known. The CDR3 nucleotides are TGTGCCAGCAGGGCCGGGAGAGACTACGAGCAGTACTTC. It encodes CASRAGRDYEQYF.